These 22 T cell receptor beta chains originate from one sample sequenced in a study of blood T cell repertoires in COVID-19 (TCRdb year 2020). The library was built by means of the immunoSEQ multiplex PCR assay. TCRdb carries this immuneACCESS record with in-frame sequences only. Its versions omit some clonotypes, under half of them owing to an unresolved V gene in the studies checked, with the rest unexplained. For this sample there are 75,000 to 90,000 clones; about 80% appear just once. The top ten constitute around 12% of the sample. The sequencing input was peripheral blood. The receptors were gathered from a woman in her 40s with active or convalescent COVID-19.

Here the CDR3 reads CAWSVWGSRSPLHF. DNA of the CDR3: TGTGCCTGGAGTGTTTGGGGCTCGCGTTCACCCCTCCACTTT. The J gene is TRBJ1-6, the V gene TRBV30; tentatively, D is TRBD1 (5 bases). In germline, CDR1 is GTSNPN, CDR2 SVGIG (reference sequence). Trimming pared 0 bases from V and 9 bases from J, leaving 12 bases between. The CDR3 contains 14 residues.

The chain recombines TRBV5-1 with TRBJ2-5, with TRBD1 matching over 7 bases. The CDR3 spans 15 residues. Trimming took 2 bases from V and 4 from J; bases not matched to a gene: 8. The germline CDR1 and CDR2 sequences are SGHRS and YFSETQ. Written as DNA, the CDR3 is TGCGCCAGCAGCTTTGAGAACAGGGGTCCAGAGACCCAGTACTTC. Translated, it gives CASSFENRGPETQYF.

The chain combines TRBV5-4 with TRBJ2-7; D is perhaps TRBD1 (6 bases). V lost 7 bases and J 2 bases, leaving 19 bases between the germline ends. The CDR3 spans 15 residues. Per the germline V gene, CDR1 is SGHNT and CDR2 is YYREEE (reference sequence). CDR3 loop: CASGDKRFIPYEQYF. The CDR3 nucleotides read TGTGCCAGCGGGGACAAGCGGTTCATTCCCTACGAGCAGTACTTC.

The rearrangement uses TRBV12-3 or TRBV12-4 and TRBJ1-5; maybe TRBD1 (5 bases). V gave up 6 bases and J gave up 5 bases, with 11 bases separating them. This CDR3 is built from 13 residues. As DNA, the CDR3 is TGTGCCAGCAGATGGGGGGAGTATCAGCCCCAGCATTTT. It codes for CASRWGEYQPQHF.

As DNA, the CDR3 is TGTGCCAGCAGTTTACTCCCAGGGTACGCCTATAATTCACCCCTCCACTTT. Its protein product is CASSLLPGYAYNSPLHF. V gene TRBV27 combines with J gene TRBJ1-6, with a weak D call TRBD1 (5 bases). The germline CDR1 and CDR2 sequences are MNHEY and SMNVEV (reference sequence). This CDR3 region has 17 residues. V was clipped by 2 bases and J by 2 bases, with 13 bases between them.

J is TRBJ1-5 and V is TRBV30; the match to TRBD1 covers 12 bases. CDR1 and CDR2 from the germline V gene are GTSNPN and SVGIG (reference sequence). This CDR3 has 18 amino acids. J lost 2 bases, V lost 5 bases, and 13 bases had no gene match. The CDR3 is CAWGAGTGGVRGNQPQHF. CDR3 bases: TGTGCCTGGGGGGCCGGGACAGGGGGCGTTAGGGGCAATCAGCCCCAGCATTTT.

The rearrangement links TRBV28 to TRBJ2-7, with a possible D match to TRBD2 (5 bases). V dropped 0 bases and J dropped 2 bases, with 8 bases sitting between them. The germline V gene has CDR1 MDHEN and CDR2 SYDVKM. This CDR3 is built from 14 residues. The CDR3 loop reads CASSLWRVTYEQYF. CDR3 DNA sequence: TGTGCCAGCAGTTTATGGCGGGTGACCTACGAGCAGTACTTC.

The CDR3 here is CASSQVSTLNNSPLHF. The CDR3 DNA follows: TGCGCCAGCAGCCAGGTCTCGACTCTAAATAATTCACCCCTCCACTTT. The gene calls are TRBV4-3 and TRBJ1-6; D is uncertain. CDR1 is LGHNA, CDR2 YSLEER, per germline. CDR3 length: 16 residues. The germline V and J ends were trimmed by 3 bases and 5 bases, with 14 bases remaining between them.

Here the CDR3 DNA reads TGCGCCAGCAGTGAGAACAGCCGCACAGATACGCAGTATTTT. Amino acid sequence: CASSENSRTDTQYF. The V and J genes are TRBV10-1 and TRBJ2-3; no reliable D call. The germline V gene encodes CDR1 WNHNN and CDR2 SYGVQD (reference sequence). Trimming left V 2 bases short and J 1 base short, with 7 bases between. This CDR3 is 14 amino acids long.

The chain carries TRBV20-1 and TRBJ1-4; 10 positions match TRBD1. The J segment lost 0 bases and the V segment lost 3 bases, leaving 1 base of the junction unmatched. The CDR3 extends over 15 amino acids. Germline-derived CDR1 and CDR2 are DFQATT and SNEGSKA (reference sequence). CDR3 in DNA: TGCAGTGCTAGTGGGACAGGGGCAACTAATGAAAAACTGTTTTTT. This encodes CSASGTGATNEKLFF.

The chain combines TRBV12-5 with TRBJ2-2; D call uncertain. The V gene's germline CDR1 is LGHNT and CDR2 FRNRAP. The CDR3 loop spans 11 amino acids. V dropped 10 bases and J dropped 6 bases, with 9 bases sitting between them. CDR3 region: CAIRLAGELFF. The DNA for the CDR3 is TGTGCTATCCGACTGGCCGGGGAGCTGTTTTTT.

This clone was seen a handful of times. V and J are TRBV2 and TRBJ2-7, with D perhaps TRBD2 (6 bases). The germline V and J ends were trimmed by 7 bases and 5 bases, with 21 bases remaining between them. CDR1 is SNHLY, CDR2 FYNNEI, per germline. This CDR3 is 15 amino acids long. The CDR3 sequence: CASIVEAGMLHEQYF. DNA for the CDR3: TGTGCCAGCATAGTGGAGGCGGGAATGCTCCACGAGCAGTACTTC.

The CDR3 nucleotides are TGTGCCACCAGTGATCCAGGTGGTTGGAACAATGAGCAGTTCTTC. The encoded protein is CATSDPGGWNNEQFF. V and J are TRBV24-1 and TRBJ2-1, with no clear D. Germline CDR1 KGHDR, CDR2 SFDVKD. V was cut by 3 bases and J by 5 bases, with 13 bases left in between. This CDR3 is built from 15 residues.

The rearrangement links TRBV6-2 or TRBV6-3 to TRBJ1-2, with 11 bases aligning to TRBD1. The CDR3 runs 15 residues. Germline V CDR1 and CDR2: MNHEY, SVGEGT. Trimming took 2 bases from V and 6 from J; bases not matched to a gene: 5. CDR3 sequence: CASSYGTGGSDGYTF. The DNA for the CDR3 is TGTGCCAGCAGTTACGGGACAGGGGGTTCCGATGGCTACACCTTC.

This chain uses TRBV28 with TRBJ1-6; tentatively, D is TRBD1 (5 bases). CDR1 is MDHEN and CDR2 is SYDVKM in the germline V gene. This CDR3 spans 14 amino acids. V lost 8 bases, J lost 1 base, and 9 bases lay in between. The CDR3 nucleotides read TGTGCCAGCGGAGGGGTGTCCTATAATTCACCCCTCCACTTT. Protein: CASGGVSYNSPLHF.

This chain links TRBV7-2 with TRBJ2-1; tentatively, D is TRBD1 (7 bases). Germline V lookup: CDR1 SGHTA, CDR2 FQGNSA. V dropped 1 base and J dropped 10 bases, with 20 bases sitting between them. This CDR3 has 16 residues. The CDR3 here is CASSLVGGRQGGEQFF. CDR3 DNA: TGTGCCAGCAGCTTAGTAGGAGGGAGACAGGGCGGCGAGCAGTTCTTC.

In its sample, this clone was seen a few times. Compared with germline, one end of the junction differs, possibly owing to a read error. J is TRBJ2-7 and V is TRBV2; D might be TRBD2 (5 bases). This CDR3 is built from 12 residues. Germline V lookup: CDR1 SNHLY, CDR2 FYNNEI. CDR3 residues: CASKRETYEQYF. CDR3 nucleotides: TGCGCCAGCAAGAGGGAGACCTACGAGCAGTACTTC.

The rearrangement uses TRBV9 and TRBJ1-3; 8 bases are shared with TRBD1. J gave up 0 bases and V 5 bases, and 4 bases lay outside the gene matches. The CDR3 length is 15 residues. CDR1 is SGDLS and CDR2 is YYNGEE in the germline V gene. The CDR3 DNA reads as TGTGCCAGCAGTACCACAGGGGGCTCTGGAAACACCATATATTTT. Its translation is CASSTTGGSGNTIYF.

CDR3: CASRRTGFETQYF. For the CDR3, the DNA is TGTGCCAGCAGAAGGACAGGTTTTGAGACCCAGTACTTC. The chain carries TRBV16 and TRBJ2-5; 7 positions agree with TRBD1. The germline V gene encodes CDR1 KGHSY and CDR2 FQNENV. Trimming cost V 6 bases and J 5 bases; bases outside gene matches: 6. This CDR3 contains 13 residues.

The chain links TRBV7-2 to TRBJ2-3, with 12 bases that match TRBD2. CDR1 and CDR2 (germline): SGHTA, FQGNSA. This CDR3 spans 16 amino acids. Trimming took 2 bases from V and 2 from J; bases not matched to a gene: 2. CDR3 bases: TGTGCCAGCAGCTTAAGACTAGCGGGGGCCACAGATACGCAGTATTTT. Encoded protein: CASSLRLAGATDTQYF.

The chain uses TRBV5-1 and TRBJ2-5; TRBD1 matches 7 bases. The germline V gene has CDR1 SGHRS and CDR2 YFSETQ. The length of the CDR3 is 17 residues. With V trimmed by 0 bases and J by 0 bases, 8 bases remained unmatched. The CDR3 nucleotides read TGCGCCAGCAGCTTGGGCAACAACAGGGGTTACCAAGAGACCCAGTACTTC. Protein product: CASSLGNNRGYQETQYF. Combining the CDR3 with reference TRBV5-1 and TRBJ2-5 gives the whole variable domain KAGVTQTPRYLIKTRGQQVTLSCSPISGHRSVSWYQQTPGQGLQFLFEYFSETQRNKGNFPGRFSGRQFSNSRSEMNVSTLELGDSALYLCASSLGNNRGYQETQYFGPGTRLLVL.

The chain combines TRBV5-1 with TRBJ2-1; 9 bases are shared with TRBD1. Germline CDR1 reads SGHRS; CDR2 reads YFSETQ. This CDR3 region has 15 residues. Trimming at V came to 4 bases and at J to 6 bases, leaving 8 bases not matched to a gene. The CDR3, as DNA: TGCGCCAGCAGCCCGGACAGGGGCTCCATCAATGAGCAGTTCTTC. The encoded protein is CASSPDRGSINEQFF.